Listed below are T cell receptor beta chains from one sample, sequenced in a study of response to subunit inactivated influenza vaccine. TCRdb redid the calling of the RT-PCR reads with MiXCR, one entry per CDR3 protein. The data show about 780,000 distinct CDR3 sequences, with around 18% seen just once and roughly a tenth held by the top ten. Sample: PBMCs from blood, taken roughly 5 days after vaccination. The receptors were sampled from a man aged 45-65 years who received an inactivated influenza vaccine. CDR3s include the opening cysteine and the closing phenylalanine or tryptophan. A D gene is named only where the DNA matches it firmly. Size tells how often a clone was seen (once, few, many) or the class of an expanded clone, and some rows leave it out.

CDR3 DNA: TGCAGTGCTAGAGATCGAACGGCCTATAATTCACCCCTCCACTTT; CDR3 protein: CSARDRTAYNSPLHF; V gene: TRBV20-1; clone size: few; D gene: -; J gene: TRBJ1-6
CDR3 DNA: TGTGCCAGCAGCCCTGGAACAGGGGCTGGCTACACCTTC; CDR3 protein: CASSPGTGAGYTF; V gene: TRBV7-2; clone size: -; D gene: TRBD1; J gene: TRBJ1-2
CDR3 DNA: TGCAGTGCTAGCTTATCTTCAGGTCAGCCCCAGCATTTT; CDR3 protein: CSASLSSGQPQHF; V gene: TRBV20-1; clone size: -; D gene: -; J gene: TRBJ1-5
CDR3 DNA: TGCAGCGTTGAAGGGGGAGCCCCAGAGACCCAGTACTTC; CDR3 protein: CSVEGGAPETQYF; V gene: TRBV29-1; clone size: few; D gene: -; J gene: TRBJ2-5
CDR3 DNA: TGTGCCAGCAGTCCGGGACAGATAGATACGCAGTATTTT; CDR3 protein: CASSPGQIDTQYF; V gene: TRBV12-3/TRBV12-4; clone size: few; D gene: TRBD1; J gene: TRBJ2-3
CDR3 DNA: TGTGCCAGCAGTTTTTGGGCGACAGGGAGTCAGCCCCAGCATTTT; CDR3 protein: CASSFWATGSQPQHF; V gene: TRBV28; clone size: -; D gene: TRBD1; J gene: TRBJ1-5
CDR3 DNA: TGTGCCACCAGCAGAGTCCTCCAAGAGACCCAGTACTTC; CDR3 protein: CATSRVLQETQYF; V gene: TRBV15; clone size: -; D gene: -; J gene: TRBJ2-5
CDR3 DNA: TGCAGCGTTGTAAGGGACCGAAGGGACGAGCAGTACTTC; CDR3 protein: CSVVRDRRDEQYF; V gene: TRBV29-1; clone size: few; D gene: -; J gene: TRBJ2-7
CDR3 DNA: TGTGCCAGCACCCAGCTGGACGAGCAGTACTTC; CDR3 protein: CASTQLDEQYF; V gene: TRBV7-9; clone size: few; D gene: -; J gene: TRBJ2-7
CDR3 DNA: TGTGCCAGCAGTTTATTTACAGGGCCGGTGCACGAGCAGTACTTC; CDR3 protein: CASSLFTGPVHEQYF; V gene: TRBV28; clone size: few; D gene: -; J gene: TRBJ2-7
CDR3 DNA: TGCAGCTTTAAAACACAGCGGGGGCAGGAGTATTTT; CDR3 protein: CSFKTQRGQEYF; V gene: TRBV29-1; clone size: few; D gene: TRBD2; J gene: TRBJ2-3
CDR3 DNA: TGCAGTGCTAGACCAGAGCGGGCCACAGATACGCAGTATTTT; CDR3 protein: CSARPERATDTQYF; V gene: TRBV20-1; clone size: many; D gene: -; J gene: TRBJ2-3
CDR3 DNA: TGTGCCAGCACACCCGGGGTGTCGGGAACCCAGTACTTC; CDR3 protein: CASTPGVSGTQYF; V gene: TRBV28; clone size: -; D gene: -; J gene: TRBJ2-5
CDR3 DNA: TGTGCCAGCAGCTTAGGCCCAGCGGGGCTCTACGAGCAGTACTTC; CDR3 protein: CASSLGPAGLYEQYF; V gene: TRBV7-8; clone size: -; D gene: TRBD2; J gene: TRBJ2-7
CDR3 DNA: TGTGCCAGCACTTTTCGGGTCGGGGTGGATGAGCAGTTCTTC; CDR3 protein: CASTFRVGVDEQFF; V gene: TRBV27; clone size: -; D gene: -; J gene: TRBJ2-1
CDR3 DNA: TGCGCCAGCAGCTTGGGGGTGGACCCCAGCTATGGCTACACCTTC; CDR3 protein: CASSLGVDPSYGYTF; V gene: TRBV5-1; clone size: few; D gene: -; J gene: TRBJ1-2
CDR3 DNA: TGTGCCAGCAGCTTGAACCAGGGCCTTGAGCAGTTCTTC; CDR3 protein: CASSLNQGLEQFF; V gene: TRBV11-2; clone size: -; D gene: -; J gene: TRBJ2-1
CDR3 DNA: TGTGCCAGCAGTTTAATGGGACAGGGACATGGCTACACCTTC; CDR3 protein: CASSLMGQGHGYTF; V gene: TRBV27; clone size: -; D gene: TRBD1; J gene: TRBJ1-2
CDR3 DNA: TGTGCCAGCAGCAGACCTAGCGGGGGGGGCACAGATACGCAGTATTTT; CDR3 protein: CASSRPSGGGTDTQYF; V gene: TRBV6-5; clone size: -; D gene: TRBD2; J gene: TRBJ2-3
CDR3 DNA: TGTGCTAGTGCCATCGGAGGTACCCGAACCCTCGTCCGTCGGCATTTT; CDR3 protein: CASAIGGTRTLVRRHF; V gene: TRBV12-5; clone size: -; D gene: -; J gene: TRBJ2-3
CDR3 DNA: TGTGCCAGCAGAAGACAGGGGTCGAATCAGCCCCAGCATTTT; CDR3 protein: CASRRQGSNQPQHF; V gene: TRBV6-1; clone size: few; D gene: TRBD1; J gene: TRBJ1-5
CDR3 DNA: TGTGCCAGCAACCCTACCGGCCCGCGAGAGACCCAGTACTTC; CDR3 protein: CASNPTGPRETQYF; V gene: TRBV12-3/TRBV12-4; clone size: -; D gene: -; J gene: TRBJ2-5
CDR3 DNA: TGTGCCAGCAGCCCTATGGGCGGGAGGCCCTACAATGAGCAGTTCTTC; CDR3 protein: CASSPMGGRPYNEQFF; V gene: TRBV7-8; clone size: few; D gene: TRBD2; J gene: TRBJ2-1
CDR3 DNA: TGTGCCACCAGTGACCTACGGAGCGGGAGAGCAGATACGCAGTATTTT; CDR3 protein: CATSDLRSGRADTQYF; V gene: TRBV24-1; clone size: many; D gene: TRBD2; J gene: TRBJ2-3
CDR3 DNA: TGCGCCAGCAGCCAAGACTCACTAGCGGGGGGGGTAGATACGCAGTATTTT; CDR3 protein: CASSQDSLAGGVDTQYF; V gene: TRBV4-3; clone size: -; D gene: TRBD2; J gene: TRBJ2-3
CDR3 DNA: TGTGCCAGCAGTTCACCGGGACGGCAAGAGACCCAGTACTTC; CDR3 protein: CASSSPGRQETQYF; V gene: TRBV6-2/TRBV6-3; clone size: few; D gene: -; J gene: TRBJ2-5
CDR3 DNA: TGTGCCAGCAGCTTAGAACACGCCAGGGCGGCCGGGGAGCTGTTTTTT; CDR3 protein: CASSLEHARAAGELFF; V gene: TRBV7-2; clone size: few; D gene: -; J gene: TRBJ2-2
CDR3 DNA: TGCGCCAGCAGCCAAGATCTGGCTAGCGGCTCCTACAATGAGCAGTTCTTC; CDR3 protein: CASSQDLASGSYNEQFF; V gene: TRBV4-3; clone size: -; D gene: TRBD2; J gene: TRBJ2-1
CDR3 DNA: TGTGCCAGCAGCCCCGCGGGGGGACGCTACACCTTC; CDR3 protein: CASSPAGGRYTF; V gene: TRBV3-1; clone size: few; D gene: -; J gene: TRBJ1-2
CDR3 DNA: TGTGCCAGCAGCTTAATCACAGGGATTAGGCGCACTGATGGAAACACCATATATTTT; CDR3 protein: CASSLITGIRRTDGNTIYF; V gene: TRBV11-2; clone size: -; D gene: -; J gene: TRBJ1-3
CDR3 DNA: TGTGCCAGCAGTTACTGGGGAGGGGGCGACGAGCAGTACTTC; CDR3 protein: CASSYWGGGDEQYF; V gene: TRBV6-5; clone size: few; D gene: -; J gene: TRBJ2-7
CDR3 DNA: TGTGCCATCAGTGAGTCAATGGGATCAGCCAGCGAGCAGTACTTC; CDR3 protein: CAISESMGSASEQYF; V gene: TRBV10-3; clone size: few; D gene: -; J gene: TRBJ2-7
CDR3 DNA: TGTGCCAGCAGCTTTACTAGCCTGGTCTCAATGGCGCAGTTCTTC; CDR3 protein: CASSFTSLVSMAQFF; V gene: TRBV5-6; clone size: few; D gene: -; J gene: TRBJ2-1
CDR3 DNA: TGTGCCAGCAGTTACTCGCACGTCGGGGGTTCGAAGGGCTACACCTTC; CDR3 protein: CASSYSHVGGSKGYTF; V gene: TRBV6-2/TRBV6-3; clone size: few; D gene: -; J gene: TRBJ1-2
CDR3 DNA: TGCAGCTTGGAGCAGTACAATGAGCAGTTCTTC; CDR3 protein: CSLEQYNEQFF; V gene: TRBV20-1; clone size: -; D gene: -; J gene: TRBJ2-1
CDR3 DNA: TGTGCCAGCAGTTACTCGGCGGCGGGGGAAGAGACCCAGTACTTC; CDR3 protein: CASSYSAAGEETQYF; V gene: TRBV6-5; clone size: few; D gene: TRBD2; J gene: TRBJ2-5
CDR3 DNA: TGCAGTGCTAGCCTGGGACTAGCGGGCTGGGGGGAGCAGTACTTC; CDR3 protein: CSASLGLAGWGEQYF; V gene: TRBV20-1; clone size: -; D gene: TRBD2; J gene: TRBJ2-7
CDR3 DNA: TGTGCCATCAGTACCGCCAACCGGGACAGGAACTACGAGCAGTACTTC; CDR3 protein: CAISTANRDRNYEQYF; V gene: TRBV10-3; clone size: -; D gene: TRBD1; J gene: TRBJ2-7
CDR3 DNA: TGCGCCAGCAGCCAAGGGTTGACACCGTCGACTAACTATGGCTACACCTTC; CDR3 protein: CASSQGLTPSTNYGYTF; V gene: TRBV4-1; clone size: -; D gene: -; J gene: TRBJ1-2
CDR3 DNA: TGTGCCAGCAGTTCTCCAAATGGATGGGAGACCCAGTACTTC; CDR3 protein: CASSSPNGWETQYF; V gene: TRBV7-2; clone size: -; D gene: -; J gene: TRBJ2-5
CDR3 DNA: TGTGCCAGCAGTTTTGATAGGACCCGTGAGCAGTTCTTC; CDR3 protein: CASSFDRTREQFF; V gene: TRBV27; clone size: -; D gene: -; J gene: TRBJ2-1
CDR3 DNA: TGCAGTGCTAGAGAAGACCCCTCGCGGAGCTCCTACAATGAGCAGTTCTTC; CDR3 protein: CSAREDPSRSSYNEQFF; V gene: TRBV20-1; clone size: -; D gene: -; J gene: TRBJ2-1
CDR3 DNA: TGTGCCAGCAGTTTCCAGGGGTCAGCCAAAAACATTCAGTACTTC; CDR3 protein: CASSFQGSAKNIQYF; V gene: TRBV12-3/TRBV12-4; clone size: few; D gene: -; J gene: TRBJ2-4
CDR3 DNA: TGCAGTGCTAGCTTGACAGGGGGAAATCAGCCCCAGCATTTT; CDR3 protein: CSASLTGGNQPQHF; V gene: TRBV20-1; clone size: many; D gene: TRBD1; J gene: TRBJ1-5
CDR3 DNA: TGTGCCAGCAGCCCCCCTCGCCACGAGCAGTACTTC; CDR3 protein: CASSPPRHEQYF; V gene: TRBV7-2; clone size: -; D gene: -; J gene: TRBJ2-7
CDR3 DNA: TGTGCCAGCAGTTACTTTAAAGGGGGCTCTGGGGCCAACGTCCTGACTTTC; CDR3 protein: CASSYFKGGSGANVLTF; V gene: TRBV6-5; clone size: few; D gene: -; J gene: TRBJ2-6
CDR3 DNA: TGTGCCACCAGTGATTTCAGCTCCCTGTTTTTT; CDR3 protein: CATSDFSSLFF; V gene: TRBV24-1; clone size: many; D gene: -; J gene: TRBJ2-2
CDR3 DNA: TGCGCCAGCCACCCCGGGGGCAGGAACACTGAAGCTTTCTTT; CDR3 protein: CASHPGGRNTEAFF; V gene: TRBV5-1; clone size: few; D gene: -; J gene: TRBJ1-1
CDR3 DNA: TGTGCCAGCAGAACGTACAGGGGCAATCAGCCCCAGCATTTT; CDR3 protein: CASRTYRGNQPQHF; V gene: TRBV6-1; clone size: -; D gene: -; J gene: TRBJ1-5
CDR3 DNA: TGTGCCAGCAGAACCCCGGGACAAGTGAACACTGAAGCTTTCTTT; CDR3 protein: CASRTPGQVNTEAFF; V gene: TRBV7-2; clone size: -; D gene: -; J gene: TRBJ1-1
CDR3 DNA: TGTGCCAGCTCATTGACTAGCGGGAGCGAGACCCAGTACTTC; CDR3 protein: CASSLTSGSETQYF; V gene: TRBV18; clone size: many; D gene: TRBD2; J gene: TRBJ2-5
CDR3 DNA: TGTGCCAGCAGGCCCACAGGATCAACTAATGAAAAACTGTTTTTT; CDR3 protein: CASRPTGSTNEKLFF; V gene: TRBV12-3/TRBV12-4; clone size: few; D gene: -; J gene: TRBJ1-4
CDR3 DNA: TGCAGTGCTCGCCCCCTAGCGGGAGGGGTTTACAATGAGCAGTTCTTC; CDR3 protein: CSARPLAGGVYNEQFF; V gene: TRBV20-1; clone size: -; D gene: TRBD2; J gene: TRBJ2-1
CDR3 DNA: TGCGCCAGCAGCTCATCAGCGGGAACCCCAACCGAGCAGTACTTC; CDR3 protein: CASSSSAGTPTEQYF; V gene: TRBV5-1; clone size: -; D gene: TRBD2; J gene: TRBJ2-7
CDR3 DNA: TGTGCCAGCAGCTTAGGGGCCCTCTCGGCCGGCTACACCTTC; CDR3 protein: CASSLGALSAGYTF; V gene: TRBV11-2; clone size: -; D gene: -; J gene: TRBJ1-2
CDR3 DNA: TGTGCCAGCAGCCAAGGCCGGGAGATCGGGGACCTGTTTTTT; CDR3 protein: CASSQGREIGDLFF; V gene: TRBV13; clone size: -; D gene: -; J gene: TRBJ2-2
CDR3 DNA: TGCAGTGCTCGCTATAGCAATCAGCCCCAGCATTTT; CDR3 protein: CSARYSNQPQHF; V gene: TRBV20-1; clone size: -; D gene: -; J gene: TRBJ1-5
CDR3 DNA: TGCAGCGCCGAGCGGGGGGGTAAAGAGACCCAGTACTTC; CDR3 protein: CSAERGGKETQYF; V gene: TRBV29-1; clone size: many; D gene: TRBD2; J gene: TRBJ2-5
CDR3 DNA: TGTGCCATCAGTGAGTCGAGTGGGACAGCGCGGACTGAAGCTTTCTTT; CDR3 protein: CAISESSGTARTEAFF; V gene: TRBV10-3; clone size: many; D gene: TRBD1; J gene: TRBJ1-1